This TCR beta chain comes out of a study of blood T cell repertoires in COVID-19. Study summary: The United States, Italy and Spain were the sources of the acute and convalescent COVID-19 samples.

This clone turned up a few times. Clones were read by immunoSEQ multiplex PCR, and TCRdb kept only the in-frame ones, dropping some. In the table there are about 260,000 clones, more than 75% of which are singletons. V dropped 2 bases and J dropped 10 bases, with 15 bases sitting between them. CDR1 and CDR2 (germline): LNHDA, SQIVND (reference sequence). The CDR3 length is 14 residues. This receptor was taken from a man aged 40-49 years who had recovered from COVID-19. This rearrangement joins TRBV19 to TRBJ2-1; D is possibly TRBD1 (5 bases). Sequenced sample: peripheral blood. For the CDR3, the DNA is TGTGCCAGTAGTATAAGAGGAAGGGGCAACGAGCAGTTCTTC. Amino acids: CASSIRGRGNEQFF. The whole variable domain, remainder taken from reference TRBV19 and TRBJ2-1, is DGGITQSPKYLFRKEGQNVTLSCEQNLNHDAMYWYRQDPGQGLRLIYYSQIVNDFQKGDIAEGYSVSREKKESFPLTVTSAQKNPTAFYLCASSIRGRGNEQFFGPGTRLTVL.